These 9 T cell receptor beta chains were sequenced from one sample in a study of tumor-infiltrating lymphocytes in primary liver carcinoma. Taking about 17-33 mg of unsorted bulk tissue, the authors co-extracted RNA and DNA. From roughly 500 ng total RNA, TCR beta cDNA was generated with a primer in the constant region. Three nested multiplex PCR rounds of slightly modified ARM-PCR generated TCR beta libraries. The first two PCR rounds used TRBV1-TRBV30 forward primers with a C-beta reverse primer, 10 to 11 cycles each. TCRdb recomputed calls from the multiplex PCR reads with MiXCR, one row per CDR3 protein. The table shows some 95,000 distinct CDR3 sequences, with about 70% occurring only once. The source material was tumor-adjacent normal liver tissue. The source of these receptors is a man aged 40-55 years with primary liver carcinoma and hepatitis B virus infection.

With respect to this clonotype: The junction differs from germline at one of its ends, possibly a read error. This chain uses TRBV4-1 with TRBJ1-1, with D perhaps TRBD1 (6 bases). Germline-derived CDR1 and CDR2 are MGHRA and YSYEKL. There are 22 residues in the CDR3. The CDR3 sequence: CASSQDLVPSVRGRPLVTEAFF. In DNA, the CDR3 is TGCGCTAGCAGCCAAGATCTAGTCCCCAGTGTCAGGGGTAGACCCCTGGTCACTGAAGCTTTCTTT.

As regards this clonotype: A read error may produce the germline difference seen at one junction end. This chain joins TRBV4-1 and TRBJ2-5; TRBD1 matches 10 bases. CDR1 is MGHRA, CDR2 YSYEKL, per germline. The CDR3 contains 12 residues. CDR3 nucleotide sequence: TGCCCCAGCAGCCAAGGGGACAGGGGACTGGACTTC. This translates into CPSSQGDRGLDF.

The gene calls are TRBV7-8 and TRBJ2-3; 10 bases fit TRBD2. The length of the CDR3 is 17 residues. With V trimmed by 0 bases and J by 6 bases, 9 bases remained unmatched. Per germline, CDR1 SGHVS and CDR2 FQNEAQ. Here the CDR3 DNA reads TGTGCCAGCAGCTTAGCCCAAGCGGGAGGGTCGCACGATACGCAGTATTTT. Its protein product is CASSLAQAGGSHDTQYF.

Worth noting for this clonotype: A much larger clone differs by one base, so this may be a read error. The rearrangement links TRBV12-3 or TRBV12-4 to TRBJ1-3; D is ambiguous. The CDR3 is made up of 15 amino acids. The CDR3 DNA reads TGTGCCACTCGACCCTCTGGGAGCTCTGGAAACACCACATATTTT. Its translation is CATRPSGSSGNTTYF.

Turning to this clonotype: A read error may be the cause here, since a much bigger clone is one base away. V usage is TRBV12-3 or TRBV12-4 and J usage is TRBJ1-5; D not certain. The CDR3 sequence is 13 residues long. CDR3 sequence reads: CASSLWGGQPHHF. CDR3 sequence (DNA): TGTGCCAGCAGTTTATGGGGTGGTCAGCCCCATCATTTT.

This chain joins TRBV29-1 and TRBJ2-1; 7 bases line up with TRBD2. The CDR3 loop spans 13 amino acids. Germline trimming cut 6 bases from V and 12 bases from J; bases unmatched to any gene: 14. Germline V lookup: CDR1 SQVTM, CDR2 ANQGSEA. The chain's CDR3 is CSVLMGGSGGQFF. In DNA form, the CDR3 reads TGCAGCGTCTTGATGGGGGGGAGCGGTGGGCAGTTCTTC.

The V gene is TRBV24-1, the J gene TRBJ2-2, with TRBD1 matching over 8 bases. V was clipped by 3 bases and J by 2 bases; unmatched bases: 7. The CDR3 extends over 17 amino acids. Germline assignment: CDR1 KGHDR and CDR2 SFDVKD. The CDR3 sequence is CATSDLGTGGNTGELFF. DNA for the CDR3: TGTGCCACCAGTGATCTGGGGACAGGTGGAAACACCGGGGAGCTGTTTTTT.

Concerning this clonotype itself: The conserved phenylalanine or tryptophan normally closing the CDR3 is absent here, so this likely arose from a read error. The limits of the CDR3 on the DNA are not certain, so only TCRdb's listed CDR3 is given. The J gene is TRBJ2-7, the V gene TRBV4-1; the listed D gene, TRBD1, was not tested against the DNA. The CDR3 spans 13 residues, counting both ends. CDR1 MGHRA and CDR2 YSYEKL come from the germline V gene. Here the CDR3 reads CASSHLDRGEQYL.

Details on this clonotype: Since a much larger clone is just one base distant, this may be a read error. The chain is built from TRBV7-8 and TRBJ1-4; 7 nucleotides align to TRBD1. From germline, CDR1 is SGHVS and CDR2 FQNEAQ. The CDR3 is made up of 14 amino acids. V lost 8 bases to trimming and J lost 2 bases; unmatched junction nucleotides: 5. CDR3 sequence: CASGQGGTNEKLFF. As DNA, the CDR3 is TGTGCCAGCGGCCAGGGGGGGACTAATGAAAAACTGTTTTTT.